The 22 T cell receptor beta chains below come from one sample, sequenced in a study of vaccination and CD4 T cells after COVID-19. Treatment noted: approximately 9-day PBMC culture with coronavirus spike peptide pools or control peptides (ViraFEST assay). These TCRs' antigens remain unknown. Cultured CD4+ T-cell DNA underwent Oncomine TCR Beta short-read sequencing. TCRdb reanalysed the PCR reads using MiXCR and keeps one entry per CDR3 protein. Of approximately 16,000 distinct CDR3 sequences listed, 45% to 60% were seen once; the top ten hold roughly 9.4%. Material for sequencing was CD4+ T cells from blood, cultured in vitro. The receptors were gathered from a human donor who had recovered from COVID-19.

This sequence joins TRBV19 and TRBJ2-2; D is ambiguous. The CDR3 runs to 13 residues. Germline loops: CDR1 LNHDA, CDR2 SQIVND (reference sequence). V lost 5 bases, J lost 2 bases, and 6 bases lay in between. The CDR3 DNA sequence: TGTGCCAGTAGTCCATTTAACACCGGGGAGCTGTTTTTT. Its translation: CASSPFNTGELFF.

V and J are TRBV25-1 and TRBJ1-2; D unresolved. V was trimmed by 1 base and J by 7 bases, leaving 16 bases between them. From germline, CDR1 is MGHDK and CDR2 SYGVNS. The CDR3 totals 15 residues. The CDR3 here is CASSEFGISKIGYTF. CDR3 bases: TGTGCCAGCAGTGAATTTGGGATATCAAAGATTGGCTACACCTTC.

The chain recombines TRBV12-3 or TRBV12-4 with TRBJ1-2, with D tentatively TRBD1 (6 bases). This CDR3 contains 13 residues. V was trimmed by 6 bases and J by 2 bases, leaving 10 bases between them. This chain's CDR3 is CASSRGRNYGYTF. Here the CDR3 DNA reads TGTGCCAGCAGCAGGGGACGGAACTATGGCTACACCTTC.

The chain links TRBV7-9 to TRBJ1-2, with D hard to call. CDR1 is SEHNR and CDR2 is FQNEAQ in the germline V gene (reference sequence). V lost 5 bases and J 7 bases, leaving 14 bases between the germline ends. CDR3 size: 13 residues. CDR3 coding DNA: TGTGCCAGCAGCACGAACGGCCAAGGTGGCTACACCTTC. Its protein product is CASSTNGQGGYTF.

The chain employs TRBV11-2 and TRBJ1-6; D might be TRBD1 (6 bases). Germline V gene data show CDR1 as SGHAT and CDR2 as FQNNGV. This CDR3 is built from 15 residues. The V and J ends lost 5 bases and 7 bases respectively, with 15 bases between them. CDR3 amino acids: CASSAKGVPNSPLHF. In DNA form, the CDR3 reads TGTGCCAGCAGCGCTAAGGGGGTTCCGAATTCACCCCTCCACTTT.

The CDR3 spells CATSVVGQGYGYTF. The CDR3, as DNA: TGTGCCACCAGTGTTGTGGGACAGGGCTATGGCTACACCTTC. The chain recombines TRBV24-1 with TRBJ1-2; 9 bases align to TRBD1. Germline V CDR1 and CDR2: KGHDR, SFDVKD. This CDR3 contains 14 residues. Unmatched junction bases numbered 4, after V lost 5 bases and J lost 4 bases.

This clonotype was seen only a few times. Mismatch with germline at one junction end may stem from a read error. The rearrangement joins TRBV5-4 to TRBJ1-1; D gene unclear. Germline CDR1 SGHNT, CDR2 YYREEE (reference sequence). The CDR3 length is 14 residues. In DNA form, the CDR3 reads TGTGCCAGCAGCTTGACGACTTCGAACCCTGAAGCTTTCTTT. It codes for CASSLTTSNPEAFF.

The chain employs TRBV18 and TRBJ2-5, with D uncertain. This CDR3 spans 12 amino acids. Germline V gene data show CDR1 as KGHSH and CDR2 as LQKENI. V lost 0 bases and J 4 bases, leaving 3 bases between the germline ends. As DNA, the CDR3 is TGTGCCAGCTCACCACCGCTAGAGACCCAGTACTTC. Its translation is CASSPPLETQYF.

The rearrangement uses TRBV2 and TRBJ2-5; 11 nucleotides align to TRBD1. The CDR3 length is 15 residues. The trim removed 4 bases at V and 5 bases at J, leaving 6 bases unmatched. Germline CDR1 SNHLY, CDR2 FYNNEI. The CDR3 region has the DNA TGTGCCAGCAGTGGGGGACAGGGGGTGCGGGAGACCCAGTACTTC. It specifies CASSGGQGVRETQYF.

This clonotype was recorded a few times. The V gene is TRBV2, the J gene TRBJ2-2; 10 nucleotides agree with TRBD2. Germline trimming cut 6 bases from V and 1 base from J; bases unmatched to any gene: 2. From germline, CDR1 is SNHLY and CDR2 FYNNEI. The CDR3 has 15 residues. CDR3 in amino acids: CASRRTSGNTGELFF. The CDR3 DNA reads TGTGCCAGCAGGCGGACTAGCGGGAACACCGGGGAGCTGTTTTTT.

CDR3 sequence (DNA): TGTGCCAGCAGCTGGGACATCTATAGCAATCAGCCCCAGCATTTT. This gives the protein CASSWDIYSNQPQHF. The rearrangement joins TRBV6-1 to TRBJ1-5; maybe TRBD1 (6 bases). CDR1 is MNHNS, CDR2 SASEGT, per germline. The CDR3 is 15 residues long. V lost 6 bases, J lost 0 bases, and 12 bases lay in between.

This clonotype was seen more than once but under ten times. This chain uses TRBV10-3 with TRBJ2-7; TRBD2 matches 8 bases. The germline V gene has CDR1 ENHRY and CDR2 SYGVKD. The V and J ends lost 7 bases and 5 bases, in that order; junction bases with no gene match: 4. CDR3 size: 12 residues. In nucleotides, the CDR3 is TGTGCCATCAAAGAGCGGGAGAACGAGCAGTACTTC. It translates to CAIKERENEQYF.

The V and J genes are TRBV4-2 and TRBJ2-1; 11 nucleotides line up with TRBD2. With 2 bases clipped from V and 4 bases from J, the junction kept 7 bases outside the gene matches. The CDR3 extends over 17 amino acids. Germline assignment: CDR1 LGHNA and CDR2 YNFKEQ. The CDR3 loop is CASSQRGGLAEYNEQFF. For the CDR3, the DNA is TGTGCCAGCAGCCAAAGGGGGGGACTAGCGGAATACAATGAGCAGTTCTTC.

The chain couples TRBV20-1 to TRBJ2-2, with 9 bases aligning to TRBD2. The V gene end was trimmed by 0 bases and the J gene end by 5 bases; junction bases not matched to a gene: 7. This CDR3 spans 16 amino acids. CDR1 DFQATT and CDR2 SNEGSKA come from the germline V gene (reference sequence). CDR3 protein: CSARDAGGPGTGELFF. The DNA for the CDR3 is TGCAGTGCTAGAGATGCGGGAGGGCCGGGGACCGGGGAGCTGTTTTTT.

This clonotype was recorded a few times. The J gene is TRBJ1-5, the V gene TRBV7-2; D gene ambiguous. The CDR3 sequence is 13 residues long. The germline V and J ends were trimmed by 2 bases and 4 bases, with 6 bases remaining between them. CDR1 is SGHTA and CDR2 is FQGNSA in the germline V gene. The CDR3: CASSLLVNQPQHF. The CDR3 region has the DNA TGTGCCAGCAGCTTACTGGTAAATCAGCCCCAGCATTTT.

Comment on this clonotype: Sequence at one end of the junction differs from germline and may be a read error. The rearrangement uses TRBV7-7 and TRBJ1-1; 7 nucleotides line up with TRBD1. Germline CDR1 SSHAT, CDR2 FNYEAQ (reference sequence). The CDR3 runs to 13 residues. CDR3 sequence (DNA): TGTGCTAGCAGCCTAGACAGGGAAACTGAAGCTTTCTTT. Amino acid sequence: CASSLDRETEAFF.

V usage is TRBV29-1 and J usage is TRBJ1-1; 8 bases fit TRBD1. Trimming at V came to 5 bases and at J to 3 bases, leaving 5 bases not matched to a gene. The CDR3 extends over 13 amino acids. Germline CDR1 is SQVTM and CDR2 is ANQGSEA. In DNA, the CDR3 is TGCAGCGTTACCGACAGGGGAGACACTGAAGCTTTCTTT. It yields the protein CSVTDRGDTEAFF.

The chain employs TRBV3-1 and TRBJ1-2, with D perhaps TRBD1 (5 bases). From germline, CDR1 is LGHDT and CDR2 YNNKEL (reference sequence). Trimming left V 0 bases short and J 8 bases short, with 13 bases between. There are 14 residues in the CDR3. CDR3 DNA: TGTGCCAGCAGCCAAGATTTGACAGAAGGCGGCTACACCTTC. It specifies CASSQDLTEGGYTF.

This clonotype was detected a few times. V usage is TRBV24-1 and J usage is TRBJ2-2; 13 bases match TRBD2. The germline V gene encodes CDR1 KGHDR and CDR2 SFDVKD. Trimming at V came to 1 base and at J to 1 base, leaving 5 bases not matched to a gene. The CDR3 is 19 amino acids. CDR3 nucleotides: TGTGCCACCAGTGATTTACGGACTAGCGGGAGCGTGAACACCGGGGAGCTGTTTTTT. Protein product: CATSDLRTSGSVNTGELFF.

This clonotype was picked up a small number of times. The rearrangement joins TRBV10-3 to TRBJ1-1; D uncertain. The CDR3 extends over 14 amino acids. Between the trimmed V and J ends, which lost 3 bases and 2 bases, there was a span of 10 bases. Germline V gene data show CDR1 as ENHRY and CDR2 as SYGVKD. The CDR3 DNA follows: TGTGCCATCAGTGACGGGAACAGTAACACTGAAGCTTTCTTT. This translates into CAISDGNSNTEAFF.

By frequency in the sample, this clonotype is medium-sized. The chain has TRBV6-2 or TRBV6-3 and TRBJ1-5; D call uncertain. The germline V and J ends were trimmed by 6 bases and 4 bases, with 7 bases remaining between them. Germline V gene lookup returns CDR1 MNHEY and CDR2 SVGEGT. This CDR3 is 12 amino acids long. CDR3 DNA sequence: TGTGCCAGCAGGAGACCAAATCAGCCCCAGCATTTT. This codes for CASRRPNQPQHF.

This clonotype has more than one count but fewer than ten. The J gene is TRBJ1-4, the V gene TRBV20-1; a weak D match, TRBD1 (5 bases). Trimming stripped 4 bases from V and 1 base from J, with 19 bases between. The germline gives CDR1 DFQATT, CDR2 SNEGSKA (reference sequence). The CDR3 consists of 17 residues. The CDR3, as DNA: TGCAGTGCTAAAGCCGGGGCAACAGACCAAACTAATGAAAAACTGTTTTTT. Its protein product is CSAKAGATDQTNEKLFF.